The 18 T cell receptor beta chains listed next were all sequenced from one sample in a study of blood T cell repertoires in COVID-19. The assay was immunoSEQ multiplex PCR, and TCRdb's table has in-frame clones only and misses some. The profile shows 250,000 to 300,000 clones, approximately 89% of them singletons. The sequenced sample consisted of peripheral blood. Receptor source: a woman aged 55-70 years with acute or convalescent COVID-19.

This chain joins TRBV11-3 and TRBJ2-2; 7 nucleotides align to TRBD1. The CDR3 runs 15 residues. V trimming: 1 base; J trimming: 6 bases; junction bases outside the gene matches: 5. The germline V gene encodes CDR1 SGHNT and CDR2 YENEEA. The CDR3 DNA reads as TGTGCCAGCAGCTTAGGACAGGGATTCGCCGGGGAGCTGTTTTTT. It translates to CASSLGQGFAGELFF.

V gene TRBV19 combines with J gene TRBJ2-1; 13 positions match TRBD2. J gave up 8 bases and V 7 bases, and 11 bases lay outside the gene matches. CDR3 length equals 16 residues. Germline CDR1 and CDR2: LNHDA and SQIVND (reference sequence). CDR3 nucleotides: TGTGCCAGTACCCTACTAGCGGGAGGGTATAGGGATGAGCAGTTCTTC. Residues: CASTLLAGGYRDEQFF.

V is TRBV19 and J is TRBJ2-7, with D possibly TRBD2 on 5 matching bases. Trimming took 6 bases from V and 6 from J, leaving 9 bases between them. CDR3 size: 11 residues. Germline V gene lookup returns CDR1 LNHDA and CDR2 SQIVND (reference sequence). For the CDR3, the DNA is TGTGCCAGTAGGGAGGCGGGCGAGCAGTACTTC. Translating it yields CASREAGEQYF.

The rearrangement uses TRBV2 and TRBJ1-1; D possibly corresponds to TRBD1 (5 bases). Looked up from germline, CDR1 is SNHLY and CDR2 is FYNNEI. The CDR3 sequence is 13 residues long. V gave up 2 bases and J gave up 3 bases, with 7 bases separating them. CDR3 amino acids: CASSELGDTEAFF. CDR3 in DNA: TGTGCCAGCAGTGAACTAGGGGACACTGAAGCTTTCTTT.

V is TRBV5-1 and J is TRBJ2-1; possibly TRBD1 for D (5 bases). Per the germline V gene, CDR1 is SGHRS and CDR2 is YFSETQ. The V and J ends lost 3 bases and 0 bases respectively, with 16 bases between them. The CDR3 has 17 amino acids. CDR3 coding DNA: TGCGCCAGCAGCTGGCCGGACACTCCCATCTCCTACAATGAGCAGTTCTTC. Protein sequence: CASSWPDTPISYNEQFF.

The chain links TRBV4-3 to TRBJ2-2, with 9 bases lining up with TRBD2. The ends lost 0 bases at V and 4 bases at J; junction bases unmatched: 6. In germline, CDR1 is LGHNA, CDR2 YSLEER. This CDR3 contains 17 residues. This chain's CDR3 is CASSQELAGIGTGELFF. The CDR3 DNA sequence: TGCGCCAGCAGCCAAGAGCTAGCGGGGATTGGCACCGGGGAGCTGTTTTTT.

The chain uses TRBV10-3 and TRBJ2-3, with 7 nucleotides matching TRBD1. J lost 0 bases, V lost 10 bases, and 7 bases had no gene match. This CDR3 spans 14 amino acids. Germline CDR1 is ENHRY and CDR2 is SYGVKD. CDR3 region: CATWTGESTDTQYF. In nucleotides, the CDR3 is TGTGCCACTTGGACAGGAGAGAGCACAGATACGCAGTATTTT.

This chain links TRBV15 with TRBJ2-7; 12 bases agree with TRBD1. The CDR3 is made up of 14 amino acids. Per germline, CDR1 LNHNV and CDR2 YYDKDF (reference sequence). J gave up 5 bases and V 6 bases, and 5 bases lay outside the gene matches. DNA of the CDR3: TGTGCCACCAGTATTCGGGACAGGGGGCACGAGCAGTACTTC. It codes for CATSIRDRGHEQYF.

This clone showed up just once. The chain has TRBV28 and TRBJ1-1; possible D gene TRBD1, 6 bases. The V end lost 2 bases, the J end lost 5 bases, and 6 bases lay between the germline ends. Per the germline V gene, CDR1 is MDHEN and CDR2 is SYDVKM. This CDR3 is 12 amino acids long. CDR3 amino acids: CASSLRGTEAFF. The DNA of the CDR3 is TGTGCCAGCAGTTTAAGGGGGACTGAAGCTTTCTTT.

V usage is TRBV5-6 and J usage is TRBJ1-1; no definite D call. With 4 bases removed from V and 1 base from J, the gap between germline ends came to 14 bases. The germline gives CDR1 SGHDT, CDR2 YYEEEE. This CDR3 spans 15 amino acids. CDR3 nucleotide sequence: TGTGCCAGCAGCCTGGGAGGGAAATCGAACACTGAAGCTTTCTTT. Translating gives CASSLGGKSNTEAFF.

This CDR3 reads CASNRGVLGEKLFF. The CDR3 region has the DNA TGTGCCAGCAACCGGGGAGTCTTGGGTGAAAAACTGTTTTTT. The V and J genes are TRBV27 and TRBJ1-4; unclear D gene. The length of the CDR3 is 14 residues. The germline gives CDR1 MNHEY, CDR2 SMNVEV (reference sequence). V shed 7 bases and J shed 7 bases, with 16 bases lying between them.

The chain links TRBV2 to TRBJ1-1; D is possibly TRBD1 (5 bases). This CDR3 comprises 11 residues. V was cut by 7 bases and J by 7 bases, with 10 bases left in between. Germline values: CDR1 SNHLY, CDR2 FYNNEI. CDR3 in amino acids: CASNRFSEAFF. CDR3 bases: TGTGCCAGCAACAGGTTCAGTGAAGCTTTCTTT.

CDR3 DNA sequence: TGTGCCAGTAGTATAACGGACAGGGGGTCCTATGGCTACACCTTC. This codes for CASSITDRGSYGYTF. This chain links TRBV19 with TRBJ1-2; 10 bases line up with TRBD1. This CDR3 has 15 amino acids. V shed 2 bases and J 4 bases; nucleotides not matched to a gene: 4. The germline gives CDR1 LNHDA, CDR2 SQIVND (reference sequence).

This clone showed up just once. This chain links TRBV24-1 with TRBJ1-2; 7 bases line up with TRBD1. The V and J ends lost 3 bases and 8 bases, in that order; junction bases with no gene match: 5. In germline, CDR1 is KGHDR, CDR2 SFDVKD. The CDR3 is made up of 13 amino acids. The CDR3 sequence is CATSDLGQDGYTF. CDR3 sequence (DNA): TGTGCCACCAGTGATCTTGGACAGGACGGCTACACCTTC.

The V and J genes are TRBV28 and TRBJ1-5, with D hard to call. The CDR3 length is 15 residues. V lost 2 bases and J 0 bases, leaving 8 bases between the germline ends. CDR1 is MDHEN and CDR2 is SYDVKM in the germline V gene. In nucleotides, the CDR3 is TGTGCCAGCAGTTTACCCCCTCCTAGCAATCAGCCCCAGCATTTT. As protein: CASSLPPPSNQPQHF.

The rearrangement joins TRBV6-1 to TRBJ2-5; TRBD1 matches 8 bases. Unmatched junction bases numbered 5, after V lost 2 bases and J lost 0 bases. The CDR3 is made up of 16 amino acids. Germline loops: CDR1 MNHNS, CDR2 SASEGT. Here the CDR3 DNA reads TGTGCCAGCAGTGAACGGGCAGGGGGCAACCAAGAGACCCAGTACTTC. Encoded protein: CASSERAGGNQETQYF.

V is TRBV11-3 and J is TRBJ2-2; no firm D call. V lost 2 bases and J 0 bases, leaving 7 bases between the germline ends. CDR1 and CDR2 (germline): SGHNT, YENEEA. This CDR3 has 15 amino acids. CDR3: CASSLTSSNTGELFF. The DNA of the CDR3 is TGTGCCAGCAGCTTAACGAGCTCGAACACCGGGGAGCTGTTTTTT.

The V gene is TRBV2, the J gene TRBJ1-4; the D gene is possibly TRBD1 (5 bases). The germline CDR1 and CDR2 sequences are SNHLY and FYNNEI. The CDR3 extends over 13 amino acids. Deletions cut 7 bases from V and 8 bases from J, with 14 bases between. CDR3 amino acids: CASIQGMFEKLFF. Written as DNA, the CDR3 is TGTGCCAGCATCCAGGGAATGTTCGAAAAACTGTTTTTT. The full variable domain, completed using reference TRBV2 and TRBJ1-4, is EPEVTQTPSHQVTQMGQEVILRCVPISNHLYFYWYRQILGQKVEFLVSFYNNEISEKSEIFDDQFSVERPDGSNFTLKIRSTKLEDSAMYFCASIQGMFEKLFFGSGTQLSVL.